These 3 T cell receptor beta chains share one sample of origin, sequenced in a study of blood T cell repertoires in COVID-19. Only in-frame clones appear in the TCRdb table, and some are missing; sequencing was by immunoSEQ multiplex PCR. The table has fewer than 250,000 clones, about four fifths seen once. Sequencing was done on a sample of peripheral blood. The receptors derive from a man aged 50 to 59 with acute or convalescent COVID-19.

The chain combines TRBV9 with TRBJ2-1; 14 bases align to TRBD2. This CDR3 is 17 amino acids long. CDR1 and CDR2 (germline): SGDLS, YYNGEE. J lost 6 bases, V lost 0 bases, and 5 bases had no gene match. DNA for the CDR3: TGTGCCAGCAGCGTAGAGGGAGGACTAGCGGGGGGCAATGAGCAGTTCTTC. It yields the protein CASSVEGGLAGGNEQFF.

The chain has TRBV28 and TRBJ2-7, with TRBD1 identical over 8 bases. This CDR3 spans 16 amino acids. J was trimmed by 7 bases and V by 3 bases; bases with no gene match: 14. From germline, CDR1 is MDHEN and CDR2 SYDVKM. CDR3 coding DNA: TGTGCCAGCAGTTTCTTTTTCGCAGGGGGCTTGGGTGAGCAGTACTTC. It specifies CASSFFFAGGLGEQYF.

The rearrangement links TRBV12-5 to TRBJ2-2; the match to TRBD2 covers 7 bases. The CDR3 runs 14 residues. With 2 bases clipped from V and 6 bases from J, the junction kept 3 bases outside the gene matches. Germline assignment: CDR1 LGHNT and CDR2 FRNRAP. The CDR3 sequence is CASGLREAAGELFF. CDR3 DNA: TGTGCTAGTGGTTTGCGGGAGGCGGCCGGGGAGCTGTTTTTT.